The 26 T cell receptor beta chains given below trace back to one sample, sequenced in a study of blood T cell repertoires in COVID-19. Profiled with immunoSEQ multiplex PCR; TCRdb holds only in-frame clones, not every one. The profile shows fewer than 200,000 clones, around 90% of them singletons. The specimen was peripheral blood. These receptors originate from a woman aged 60-75 years who had recovered from COVID-19.

This rearrangement joins TRBV2 to TRBJ1-2; tentatively, D is TRBD1 (6 bases). The CDR3 consists of 14 residues. Trimming pared 7 bases from V and 5 bases from J, leaving 17 bases between. The germline V gene encodes CDR1 SNHLY and CDR2 FYNNEI. The CDR3: CASIGDNPSYGYTF. CDR3 nucleotides: TGTGCCAGCATCGGGGACAACCCTAGTTATGGCTACACCTTC.

The CDR3 here is CAWRTDRGYTF. In DNA, the CDR3 is TGTGCCTGGAGGACAGATAGGGGCTACACCTTC. The rearrangement links TRBV30 to TRBJ1-2; possible D gene TRBD1, 5 bases. V lost 3 bases and J lost 8, with 10 bases in between. The CDR3 is 11 amino acids. Germline assignment: CDR1 GTSNPN and CDR2 SVGIG (reference sequence).

This clone is a singleton in its sample. V and J are TRBV30 and TRBJ1-2; D remains ambiguous. Germline V gene data show CDR1 as GTSNPN and CDR2 as SVGIG (reference sequence). V was clipped by 2 bases and J by 5 bases, with 6 bases between them. The CDR3 has 11 residues. This chain's CDR3 is CAWSRSYGYTF. CDR3 DNA sequence: TGTGCCTGGAGTCGGAGTTATGGCTACACCTTC.

V is TRBV5-6 and J is TRBJ2-7; D perhaps matches TRBD1 (5 bases). Germline V lookup: CDR1 SGHDT, CDR2 YYEEEE. Trimming pared 1 base from V and 0 bases from J, leaving 8 bases between. The CDR3 consists of 14 residues. The CDR3 DNA reads TGTGCCAGCAGCTTGTGGGGCGCCTCCTACGAGCAGTACTTC. Its protein product is CASSLWGASYEQYF.

With respect to this clone: Other DNA sequences in the sample encode the same CDR3. The CDR3 spells CASSLRQGNYEQYF. CDR3 coding DNA: TGTGCCAGCAGTTTACGACAGGGAAACTACGAGCAGTACTTC. This chain joins TRBV28 and TRBJ2-7; TRBD1 aligns across 7 bases. The germline V gene has CDR1 MDHEN and CDR2 SYDVKM. This CDR3 is built from 14 residues. The trim removed 2 bases at V and 3 bases at J, leaving 4 bases unmatched. Complete variable domain (other parts from reference TRBV28 and TRBJ2-7): DVKVTQSSRYLVKRTGEKVFLECVQDMDHENMFWYRQDPGLGLRLIYFSYDVKMKEKGDIPEGYSVSREKKERFSLILESASTNQTSMYLCASSLRQGNYEQYFGPGTRLTVT.

The chain is built from TRBV4-2 and TRBJ1-4; 7 bases map to TRBD1. The length of the CDR3 is 15 residues. V gave up 4 bases and J gave up 4 bases; unmatched junction bases: 6. CDR1 is LGHNA, CDR2 YNFKEQ, per germline. The CDR3: CASSLTRQGNEKLFF. DNA for the CDR3: TGTGCCAGCAGCCTAACCCGACAGGGTAATGAAAAACTGTTTTTT.

The V and J genes are TRBV3-1 (or the pseudogene TRBV3-2) and TRBJ2-5; D is unresolved. Germline V gene sequence: CDR1 LGHDT, CDR2 YNNKEL (reference sequence). The CDR3 length is 11 residues. Trimming shortened V by 4 bases and J by 4 bases, and 4 bases separated the two germline ends. CDR3 bases: TGTGCCAGCAGCCTCAGAGAGACCCAGTACTTC. Translating gives CASSLRETQYF.

The chain employs TRBV5-1 and TRBJ2-6; D gene uncertain. Deletions cut 5 bases from V and 2 bases from J, with 11 bases between. Per germline, CDR1 SGHRS and CDR2 YFSETQ. This CDR3 comprises 15 residues. The chain's CDR3 is CASSSLSPGANVLTF. The CDR3, as DNA: TGCGCCAGCAGTTCCCTTAGCCCTGGGGCCAACGTCCTGACTTTC.

This chain uses TRBV24-1 with TRBJ2-5, with 9 positions matching TRBD1. Germline loops: CDR1 KGHDR, CDR2 SFDVKD. The V and J ends lost 6 bases and 4 bases, in that order; junction bases with no gene match: 8. CDR3 length equals 15 residues. The CDR3 nucleotides read TGTGCCACCAGTTCCGGGACAGGGTACGGAGAGACCCAGTACTTC. Encoded protein: CATSSGTGYGETQYF.

V gene TRBV28 combines with J gene TRBJ1-2; D might be TRBD1 (5 bases). Trimming took 5 bases from V and 0 from J, leaving 13 bases between them. This CDR3 region has 15 residues. Germline V CDR1 and CDR2: MDHEN, SYDVKM. CDR3 in amino acids: CASSPPGGANYGYTF. CDR3 bases: TGTGCCAGCAGTCCCCCCGGGGGAGCTAACTATGGCTACACCTTC.

The rearrangement links TRBV7-9 to TRBJ2-6, with 7 bases fitting TRBD1. Germline CDR1 and CDR2: SEHNR and FQNEAQ (reference sequence). Trimming at V came to 3 bases and at J to 0 bases, leaving 5 bases not matched to a gene. The CDR3 spans 17 residues. DNA for the CDR3: TGTGCCAGCAGCTTTACGACAGGGAGCTCTGGGGCCAACGTCCTGACTTTC. This translates into CASSFTTGSSGANVLTF.

V usage is TRBV11-1 and J usage is TRBJ1-4, with 9 bases aligning to TRBD1. From germline, CDR1 is SGHAT and CDR2 FQDESV (reference sequence). The CDR3 spans 15 residues. The V segment lost 5 bases and the J segment 8 bases; nucleotides outside the gene matches: 9. This CDR3 reads CASSHKQGAGEKLFF. The CDR3 DNA reads TGTGCCAGCAGCCATAAACAGGGGGCCGGAGAAAAACTGTTTTTT.

The V and J genes are TRBV2 and TRBJ1-2; 7 bases are a match to TRBD1. Trimming cost V 4 bases and J 6 bases; bases outside gene matches: 8. The CDR3 is made up of 14 amino acids. CDR1 SNHLY and CDR2 FYNNEI come from the germline V gene. This CDR3 reads CASSVEQGFNGYTF. The CDR3 DNA sequence: TGTGCCAGCAGTGTAGAACAGGGGTTTAATGGCTACACCTTC.

V usage is TRBV19 and J usage is TRBJ1-2; weak D call: TRBD1 (6 bases). V was pared by 7 bases and J by 8 bases, with 26 bases between. CDR3 length: 16 residues. Germline-derived CDR1 and CDR2 are LNHDA and SQIVND (reference sequence). The CDR3 nucleotides are TGTGCCAGTATTCCAGGTTGGGGGCCTTCCCTCGAGGGCTACACCTTC. Translation gives CASIPGWGPSLEGYTF.

The DNA of the CDR3 is TGTGCCAGTACTAGCGGGGGGGACCTGGAGACCCAGTACTTC. It codes for CASTSGGDLETQYF. The chain combines TRBV28 with TRBJ2-5; 13 nucleotides line up with TRBD2. Germline V gene data show CDR1 as MDHEN and CDR2 as SYDVKM. The CDR3 sequence is 14 residues long. V was pared by 9 bases and J by 5 bases, with 6 bases of the junction left unmatched.

In DNA form, the CDR3 reads TGCAGTGCTCCAGGGGGCCCCGAAGCTTTCTTT. Its protein product is CSAPGGPEAFF. The chain joins TRBV20-1 to TRBJ1-1; 8 nucleotides match TRBD1. Losses at the gene ends were 5 bases for V and 8 bases for J; bases not matched to a gene: 4. In germline, CDR1 is DFQATT, CDR2 SNEGSKA (reference sequence). The CDR3 is 11 amino acids.

This chain uses TRBV4-1 with TRBJ2-7; perhaps TRBD2 as D (5 bases). CDR3 length equals 15 residues. Germline CDR1 reads MGHRA; CDR2 reads YSYEKL. V lost 1 base, J lost 1 base, and 11 bases lay in between. The CDR3 is CASSQALASSYEQYF. CDR3 bases: TGCGCCAGCAGCCAAGCGCTAGCCTCTTCCTACGAGCAGTACTTC.

This chain links TRBV2 with TRBJ2-2; D is perhaps TRBD2 (5 bases). Germline loops: CDR1 SNHLY, CDR2 FYNNEI. This CDR3 has 15 amino acids. Trimming removed 6 bases at V and 0 bases at J, with 11 bases between. The DNA for the CDR3 is TGTGCCAGCAGCCGAGCTAGCCCGAACACCGGGGAGCTGTTTTTT. This translates into CASSRASPNTGELFF.

This chain links TRBV6-6 with TRBJ2-1; 11 nucleotides align to TRBD2. Germline loops: CDR1 MNHNY, CDR2 SVGAGI (reference sequence). The ends lost 6 bases at V and 8 bases at J; junction bases unmatched: 9. This CDR3 has 15 amino acids. The CDR3 DNA follows: TGTGCCAGCAGCCCACCCGGGACTAGCGGTTATGAGCAGTTCTTC. It is translated as CASSPPGTSGYEQFF.

This chain uses TRBV5-1 with TRBJ1-1, with unresolved D. The CDR3 spans 15 residues. Trimming stripped 2 bases from V and 0 bases from J, with 11 bases between. Germline V lookup: CDR1 SGHRS, CDR2 YFSETQ. DNA of the CDR3: TGCGCCAGCAGCTTAGAGGGTAGGATGAACACTGAAGCTTTCTTT. It is translated as CASSLEGRMNTEAFF.

The chain uses TRBV9 and TRBJ2-4, with D possibly matching TRBD2 (6 bases). CDR1 and CDR2 (germline): SGDLS, YYNGEE. This CDR3 is built from 14 residues. The germline V and J ends were trimmed by 3 bases and 4 bases, with 11 bases remaining between them. Here the CDR3 reads CASSGSGDKNIQYF. CDR3 sequence (DNA): TGTGCCAGCAGCGGCTCGGGGGATAAAAACATTCAGTACTTC.

This chain joins TRBV5-4 and TRBJ1-6; 7 bases align to TRBD1. Germline V CDR1 and CDR2: SGHNT, YYREEE (reference sequence). The CDR3 is made up of 14 amino acids. V lost 2 bases to trimming and J lost 9 bases; unmatched junction nucleotides: 5. The CDR3 coding sequence is TGTGCCAGCAGCTTTGGGACAGCCGGTTCACCCCTCCACTTT. It encodes CASSFGTAGSPLHF.

The chain links TRBV18 to TRBJ1-6, with D unclear. V dropped 5 bases and J dropped 10 bases, with 18 bases sitting between them. CDR3 length equals 15 residues. CDR1 and CDR2 (germline): KGHSH, LQKENI. The CDR3 DNA is TGTGCCAGCTCAACGGGCCCTCTAGCGGGGTCACCCCTCCACTTT. The encoded protein is CASSTGPLAGSPLHF.

This rearrangement joins TRBV3-1 (or the pseudogene TRBV3-2) to TRBJ2-1, with D perhaps matching TRBD1 (7 bases). V was cut by 3 bases and J by 9 bases, with 12 bases left in between. The CDR3 has 13 amino acids. Germline CDR1 reads LGHDT; CDR2 reads YNNKEL (reference sequence). The chain's CDR3 is CASSQTGRGEQFF. DNA of the CDR3: TGTGCCAGCAGCCAGACAGGGCGGGGTGAGCAGTTCTTC.

This clone showed up just a few times. This chain uses TRBV5-6 with TRBJ2-5; 8 nucleotides match TRBD2. The CDR3 consists of 16 residues. After removal of 0 bases from V and 5 bases from J, the junction contained 9 bases not matched to a gene. Germline-derived CDR1 and CDR2 are SGHDT and YYEEEE. CDR3 sequence: CASSLAGTSRSETQYF. CDR3 coding DNA: TGTGCCAGCAGCTTGGCCGGGACTAGTAGGTCGGAGACCCAGTACTTC.

The chain couples TRBV10-3 to TRBJ2-3; 7 nucleotides align to TRBD2. CDR1 is ENHRY, CDR2 SYGVKD, per germline. The CDR3 spans 13 residues. J gave up 1 base and V 6 bases, and 1 base lay outside the gene matches. CDR3 nucleotide sequence: TGTGCCATCAGCGCGGGGGGCACAGATACGCAGTATTTT. Encoded protein: CAISAGGTDTQYF.